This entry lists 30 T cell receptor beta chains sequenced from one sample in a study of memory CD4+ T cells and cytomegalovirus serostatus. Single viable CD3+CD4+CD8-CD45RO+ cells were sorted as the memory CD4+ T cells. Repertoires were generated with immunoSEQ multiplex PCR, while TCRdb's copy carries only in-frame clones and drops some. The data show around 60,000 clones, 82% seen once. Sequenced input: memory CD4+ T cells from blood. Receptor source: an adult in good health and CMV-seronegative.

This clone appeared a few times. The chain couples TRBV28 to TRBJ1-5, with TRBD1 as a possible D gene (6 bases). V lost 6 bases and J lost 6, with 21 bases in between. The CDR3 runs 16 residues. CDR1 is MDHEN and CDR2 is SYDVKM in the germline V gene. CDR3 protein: CASSSGQQGRGQPQHF. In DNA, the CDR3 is TGTGCCAGCAGCTCCGGGCAACAGGGCAGGGGTCAGCCCCAGCATTTT.

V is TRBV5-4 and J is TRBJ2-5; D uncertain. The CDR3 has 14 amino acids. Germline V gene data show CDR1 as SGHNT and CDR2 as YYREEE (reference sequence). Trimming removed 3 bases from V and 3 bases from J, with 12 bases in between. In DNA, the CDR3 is TGTGCCAGCAGCTCAATTTGGAGCGAAGAGACCCAGTACTTC. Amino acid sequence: CASSSIWSEETQYF.

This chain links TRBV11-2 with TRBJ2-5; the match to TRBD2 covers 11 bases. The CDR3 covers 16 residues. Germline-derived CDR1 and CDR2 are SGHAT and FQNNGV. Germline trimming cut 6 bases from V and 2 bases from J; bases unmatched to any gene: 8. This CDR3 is CASRPGTSGQQETQYF. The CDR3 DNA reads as TGTGCCAGCAGACCCGGGACTAGCGGTCAACAAGAGACCCAGTACTTC.

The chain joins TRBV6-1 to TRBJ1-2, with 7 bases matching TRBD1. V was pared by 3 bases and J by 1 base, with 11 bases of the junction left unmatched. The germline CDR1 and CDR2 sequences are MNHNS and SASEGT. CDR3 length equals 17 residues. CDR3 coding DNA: TGTGCCAGCAGTGATCCACCCCTCGACAGGGTTAACTATGGCTACACCTTC. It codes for CASSDPPLDRVNYGYTF.

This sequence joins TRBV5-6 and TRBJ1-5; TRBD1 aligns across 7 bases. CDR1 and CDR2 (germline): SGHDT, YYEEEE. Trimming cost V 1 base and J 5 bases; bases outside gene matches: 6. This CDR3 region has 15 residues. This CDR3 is CASSLTGEGDQPQHF. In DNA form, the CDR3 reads TGTGCCAGCAGCTTGACAGGGGAAGGTGATCAGCCCCAGCATTTT.

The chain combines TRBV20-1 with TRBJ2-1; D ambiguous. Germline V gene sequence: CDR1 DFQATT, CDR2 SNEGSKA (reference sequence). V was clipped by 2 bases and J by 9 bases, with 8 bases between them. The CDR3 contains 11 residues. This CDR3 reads CSARRQVEQFF. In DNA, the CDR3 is TGCAGTGCTAGACGTCAGGTTGAGCAGTTCTTC.

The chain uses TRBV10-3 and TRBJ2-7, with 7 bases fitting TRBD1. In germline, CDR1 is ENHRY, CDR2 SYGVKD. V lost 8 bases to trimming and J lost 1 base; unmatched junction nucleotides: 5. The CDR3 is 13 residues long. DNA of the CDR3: TGTGCCATCGGGACAGAGGTTTCCTACGAGCAGTACTTC. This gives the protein CAIGTEVSYEQYF.

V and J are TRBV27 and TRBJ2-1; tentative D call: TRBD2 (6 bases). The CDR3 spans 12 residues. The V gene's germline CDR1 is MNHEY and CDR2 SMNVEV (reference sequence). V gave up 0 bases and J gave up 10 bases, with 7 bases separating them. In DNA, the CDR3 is TGTGCCAGCAGTTTATCGGAGGGAGAGCAGTTCTTC. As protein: CASSLSEGEQFF.

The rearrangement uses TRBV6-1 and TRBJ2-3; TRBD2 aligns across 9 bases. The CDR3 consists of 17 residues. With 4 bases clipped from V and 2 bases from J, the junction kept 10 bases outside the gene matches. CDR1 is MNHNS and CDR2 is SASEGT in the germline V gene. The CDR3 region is CASSGFLGGGATDTQYF. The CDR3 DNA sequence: TGTGCCAGCAGTGGGTTCCTAGGCGGGGGGGCCACAGATACGCAGTATTTT.

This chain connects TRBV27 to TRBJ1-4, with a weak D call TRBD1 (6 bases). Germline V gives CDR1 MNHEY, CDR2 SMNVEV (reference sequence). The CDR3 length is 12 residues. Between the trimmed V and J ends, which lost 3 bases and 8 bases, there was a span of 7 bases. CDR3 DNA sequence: TGTGCCAGCAGTTTTAGGGGGGAAAAACTGTTTTTT. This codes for CASSFRGEKLFF.

CDR3 in DNA: TGTGCCAGCAGCCCCGCTCCTTGGGGTGAGCAGTTCTTC. The encoded protein is CASSPAPWGEQFF. This chain connects TRBV5-5 to TRBJ2-1, with unresolved D. Germline lookup yields CDR1 SGHKS and CDR2 YYEKEE (reference sequence). V was pared by 4 bases and J by 9 bases, with 14 bases between. CDR3 length equals 13 residues.

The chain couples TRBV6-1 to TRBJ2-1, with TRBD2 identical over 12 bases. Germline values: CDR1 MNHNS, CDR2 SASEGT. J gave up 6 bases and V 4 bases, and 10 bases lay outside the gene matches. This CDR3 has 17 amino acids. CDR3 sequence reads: CASSAPTSGSRINEQFF. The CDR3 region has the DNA TGTGCCAGCAGTGCACCGACTAGCGGGAGTCGAATCAATGAGCAGTTCTTC.

The CDR3 protein is CASSLRTSSYEQYF. The CDR3 DNA reads TGTGCCAGCAGCTTAAGGACTTCCTCCTACGAGCAGTACTTC. J is TRBJ2-7 and V is TRBV11-2; tentatively, D is TRBD2 (5 bases). Germline values: CDR1 SGHAT, CDR2 FQNNGV. Trimming stripped 2 bases from V and 0 bases from J, with 8 bases between. This CDR3 has 14 amino acids.

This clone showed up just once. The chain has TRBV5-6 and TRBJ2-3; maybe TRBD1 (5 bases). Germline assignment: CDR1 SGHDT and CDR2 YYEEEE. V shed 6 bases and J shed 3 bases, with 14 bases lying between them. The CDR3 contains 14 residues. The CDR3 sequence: CASTPRVRTDTQYF. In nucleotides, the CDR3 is TGTGCCAGCACCCCCAGGGTTAGAACAGATACGCAGTATTTT. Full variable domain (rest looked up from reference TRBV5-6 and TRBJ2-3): DAGVTQSPTHLIKTRGQQVTLRCSPKSGHDTVSWYQQALGQGPQFIFQYYEEEERQRGNFPDRFSGHQFPNYSSELNVNALLLGDSALYLCASTPRVRTDTQYFGPGTRLTVL.

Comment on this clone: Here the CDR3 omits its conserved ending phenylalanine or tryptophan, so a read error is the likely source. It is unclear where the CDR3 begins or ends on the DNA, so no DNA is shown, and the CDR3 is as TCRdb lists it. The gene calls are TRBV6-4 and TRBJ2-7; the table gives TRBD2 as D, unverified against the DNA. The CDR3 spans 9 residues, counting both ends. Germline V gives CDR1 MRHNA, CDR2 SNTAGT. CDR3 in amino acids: CASSDKGGS.

The CDR3 loop is CASSFSRARSYEQYF. The CDR3 DNA reads as TGTGCCAGCAGTTTTTCCAGGGCCCGCTCCTACGAGCAGTACTTC. This rearrangement joins TRBV28 to TRBJ2-7, with D tentatively TRBD1 (5 bases). The CDR3 contains 15 residues. V was shortened by 3 bases and J by 0 bases, with 12 bases between the two germline ends. Germline assignment: CDR1 MDHEN and CDR2 SYDVKM. The whole variable domain, filled in from reference TRBV28 and TRBJ2-7, reads DVKVTQSSRYLVKRTGEKVFLECVQDMDHENMFWYRQDPGLGLRLIYFSYDVKMKEKGDIPEGYSVSREKKERFSLILESASTNQTSMYLCASSFSRARSYEQYFGPGTRLTVT.

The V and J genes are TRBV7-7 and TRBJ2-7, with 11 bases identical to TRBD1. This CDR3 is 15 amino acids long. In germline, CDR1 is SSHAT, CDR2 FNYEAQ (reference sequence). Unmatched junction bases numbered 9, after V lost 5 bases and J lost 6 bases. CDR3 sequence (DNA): TGTGCCAGCAGCCGAGGACAGGGGGCGGGCTCCGAGCAGTACTTC. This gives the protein CASSRGQGAGSEQYF.

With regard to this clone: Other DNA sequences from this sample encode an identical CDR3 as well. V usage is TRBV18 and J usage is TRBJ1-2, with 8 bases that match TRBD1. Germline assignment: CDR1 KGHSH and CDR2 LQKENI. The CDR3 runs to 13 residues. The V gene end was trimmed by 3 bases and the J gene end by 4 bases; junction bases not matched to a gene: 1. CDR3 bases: TGTGCCAGCTCACCTGACAGGGGCTATGGCTACACCTTC. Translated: CASSPDRGYGYTF.

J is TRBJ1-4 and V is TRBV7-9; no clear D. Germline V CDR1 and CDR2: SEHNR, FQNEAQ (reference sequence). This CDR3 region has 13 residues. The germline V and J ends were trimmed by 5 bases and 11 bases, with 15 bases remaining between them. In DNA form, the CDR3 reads TGTGCCAGCAGCGACTACCTACCGGTTAAACTGTTTTTT. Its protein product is CASSDYLPVKLFF.

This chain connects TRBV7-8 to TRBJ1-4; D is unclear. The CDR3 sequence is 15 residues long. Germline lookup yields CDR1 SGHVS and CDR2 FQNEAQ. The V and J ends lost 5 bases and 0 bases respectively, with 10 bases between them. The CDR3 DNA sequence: TGTGCCAGCAGCACAAATGTTGCAACTAATGAAAAACTGTTTTTT. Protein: CASSTNVATNEKLFF.

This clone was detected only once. CDR3 bases: TGTGCCACCAGCAGAGGCAGGGATCGGCCCCTCCACTTT. This translates into CATSRGRDRPLHF. The chain has TRBV15 and TRBJ1-6; D is perhaps TRBD1 (5 bases). Trimming shortened V by 1 base and J by 13 bases, and 11 bases separated the two germline ends. CDR3 length equals 13 residues. Germline-derived CDR1 and CDR2 are LNHNV and YYDKDF (reference sequence).

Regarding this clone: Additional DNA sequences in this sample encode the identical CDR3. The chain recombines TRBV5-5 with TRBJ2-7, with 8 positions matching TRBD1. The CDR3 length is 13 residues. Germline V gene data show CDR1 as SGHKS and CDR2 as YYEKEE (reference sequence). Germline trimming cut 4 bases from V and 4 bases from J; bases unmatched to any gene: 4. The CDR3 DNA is TGTGCCAGCAGCCCGGACAGGGCATACGAGCAGTACTTC. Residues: CASSPDRAYEQYF.

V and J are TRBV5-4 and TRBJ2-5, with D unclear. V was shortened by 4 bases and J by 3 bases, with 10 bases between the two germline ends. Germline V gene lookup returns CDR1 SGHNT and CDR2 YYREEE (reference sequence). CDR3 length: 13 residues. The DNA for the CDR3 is TGTGCCAGCAGCACCGCTTCGGAAGAGACCCAGTACTTC. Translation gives CASSTASEETQYF.

The CDR3 sequence is CASSVGRIMNTEAFF. CDR3 nucleotide sequence: TGCGCCAGCAGCGTCGGACGGATTATGAACACTGAAGCTTTCTTT. This chain connects TRBV5-1 to TRBJ1-1; D is unresolved. The V end lost 4 bases, the J end lost 0 bases, and 13 bases lay between the germline ends. CDR3 length: 15 residues. CDR1 and CDR2 (germline): SGHRS, YFSETQ.

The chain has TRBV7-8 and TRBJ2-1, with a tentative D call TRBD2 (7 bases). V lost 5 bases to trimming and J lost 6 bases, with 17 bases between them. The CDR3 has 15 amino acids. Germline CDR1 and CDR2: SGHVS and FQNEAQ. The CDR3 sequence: CASSLTGGSGNEQFF. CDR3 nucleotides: TGTGCCAGCAGCCTCACGGGGGGCTCGGGCAATGAGCAGTTCTTC.

The CDR3 sequence is CASSSRGGESPLHF. The CDR3, as DNA: TGTGCCAGCAGCTCGAGGGGAGGAGAATCACCCCTCCACTTT. The chain has TRBV7-9 and TRBJ1-6, with D possibly being TRBD1 (5 bases). The V end was cut by 4 bases, the J end by 10 bases, with 14 bases between. The CDR3 is made up of 14 amino acids. Germline CDR1 is SEHNR and CDR2 is FQNEAQ (reference sequence).

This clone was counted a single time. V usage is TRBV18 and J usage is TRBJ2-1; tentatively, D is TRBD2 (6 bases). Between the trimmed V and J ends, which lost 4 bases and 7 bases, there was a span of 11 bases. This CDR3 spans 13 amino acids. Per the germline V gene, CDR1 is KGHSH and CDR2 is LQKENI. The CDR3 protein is CASSQASVNEQFF. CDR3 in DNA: TGTGCCAGCTCACAGGCTAGCGTGAATGAGCAGTTCTTC.

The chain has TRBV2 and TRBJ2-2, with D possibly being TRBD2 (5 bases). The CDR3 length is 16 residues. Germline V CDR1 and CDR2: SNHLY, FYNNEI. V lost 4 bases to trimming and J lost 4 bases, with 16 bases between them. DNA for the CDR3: TGTGCCAGCAGTGTTTATGGCGTGAGGGCCACCGGGGAGCTGTTTTTT. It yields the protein CASSVYGVRATGELFF.

CDR3 sequence reads: CASSLGTEAFF. The CDR3, as DNA: TGTGCCAGCAGCTTAGGCACTGAAGCTTTCTTT. The chain carries TRBV7-9 and TRBJ1-1; D uncertain. CDR1 is SEHNR, CDR2 FQNEAQ, per germline (reference sequence). The V gene lost 1 base and the J gene lost 4 bases, with 1 base spanning the gap. The CDR3 sequence is 11 residues long.

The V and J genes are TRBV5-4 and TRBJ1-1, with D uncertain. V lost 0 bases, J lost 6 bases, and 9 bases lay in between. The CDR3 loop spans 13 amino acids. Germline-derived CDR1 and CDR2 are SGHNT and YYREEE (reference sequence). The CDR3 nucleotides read TGTGCCAGCAGCTTGGCCGAGAAGTCTGAAGCTTTCTTT. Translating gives CASSLAEKSEAFF.